The rows below give T cell receptor beta chains drawn from one sample of a study of T-cell memory formation after mild COVID-19. A single record per CDR3 protein comes from TCRdb applying MiXCR to the 5' RACE reads. The table lists hundreds of thousands of distinct CDR3 sequences, 15% to 20% of them singletons. Sequences were obtained from PBMCs or a T cell subset sorted from them (not recorded which). Source of these receptors: a man in his late teens or twenties who had mild COVID-19 (a few samples of this study predate the infection). Cell type and time point are not known. CDR3s include the opening cysteine and the closing phenylalanine or tryptophan. A D gene is named only where the DNA matches it firmly. Clone size is given for some rows only: seen once, a few or many times, or a class if the clone is expanded.

j_call v_call cdr3_length clone_size d_call cdr3_nt cdr3_aa
TRBJ2-7 TRBV13 15 few TRBD1 TGTGCCAGCAGCTGGGGACAGGGAGGCGGAAGGGAGCAGTACTTC CASSWGQGGGREQYF
TRBJ1-2 TRBV7-2 13 . . TGTGCCAGCAGCTCGTACAGGGTGTCCGGCTACACCTTC CASSSYRVSGYTF
TRBJ2-4 TRBV3-1 13 . . TGTGCCAGCAGCCAAGGCGACAAAAACATTCAGTACTTC CASSQGDKNIQYF
TRBJ2-3 TRBV12-3/TRBV12-4 17 few TRBD2 TGTGCCAGCAGTTTAGCGGGGAGGGGTCCTAGCACAGATACGCAGTATTTT CASSLAGRGPSTDTQYF
TRBJ1-2 TRBV7-9 14 . . TGTGCCAGCAGCTTACAGGCAGGAGGTTATGGCTACACCTTC CASSLQAGGYGYTF
TRBJ2-2 TRBV12-3/TRBV12-4 14 few . TGTGCCAGCAGTTTTTCGTTGAACACCGGGGAGCTGTTTTTT CASSFSLNTGELFF
TRBJ2-7 TRBV6-6 16 . . TGTGCCAGCAGTTACTCAGTCGTCGCCTACGACGACGAGCAGTACTTC CASSYSVVAYDDEQYF
TRBJ2-5 TRBV27 15 . . TGTGCCAGCAGTATGACAGGGACTATAATAGAGACCCAGTACTTC CASSMTGTIIETQYF
TRBJ1-1 TRBV6-2/TRBV6-3 12 many . TGTGCCAGCAGTTACTTCAGGGGTCGAGCTTTCTTT CASSYFRGRAFF
TRBJ2-1 TRBV27 16 . TRBD2 TGTGCCAGCAGTCCCGTCGGGGGGAGCTCCTACAATGAGCAGTTCTTC CASSPVGGSSYNEQFF
TRBJ1-1 TRBV9 13 . . TGTGCCAGCAGCGTAACCGGGATGGGTGAAGCTTTCTTT CASSVTGMGEAFF
TRBJ1-5 TRBV28 15 . . TGTGCCAGCAGTTGGGGCAGCCAAACCAATCAGCCCCAGCATTTT CASSWGSQTNQPQHF
TRBJ1-5 TRBV12-3/TRBV12-4 14 few . TGTGCGAGCGCCCCTCAAAACGGCAATCAGCCCCAGCATTTT CASAPQNGNQPQHF
TRBJ2-6 TRBV7-2 19 . . TGTGCCAGCAGCTTAGGTTACGGGGGGCGGCTAGCTGGGGCCAACGTCCTGACTTTC CASSLGYGGRLAGANVLTF
TRBJ2-5 TRBV4-1 14 . . TGCGCCAGCAGCCCGGCAGTTGTCCCGGGGACCCAGTACTTC CASSPAVVPGTQYF
TRBJ1-6 TRBV6-2/TRBV6-3 16 . . TGTGCCAGCAGTTACTCGGGAAGGGGCGCGATCTCACCCCTCCACTTT CASSYSGRGAISPLHF